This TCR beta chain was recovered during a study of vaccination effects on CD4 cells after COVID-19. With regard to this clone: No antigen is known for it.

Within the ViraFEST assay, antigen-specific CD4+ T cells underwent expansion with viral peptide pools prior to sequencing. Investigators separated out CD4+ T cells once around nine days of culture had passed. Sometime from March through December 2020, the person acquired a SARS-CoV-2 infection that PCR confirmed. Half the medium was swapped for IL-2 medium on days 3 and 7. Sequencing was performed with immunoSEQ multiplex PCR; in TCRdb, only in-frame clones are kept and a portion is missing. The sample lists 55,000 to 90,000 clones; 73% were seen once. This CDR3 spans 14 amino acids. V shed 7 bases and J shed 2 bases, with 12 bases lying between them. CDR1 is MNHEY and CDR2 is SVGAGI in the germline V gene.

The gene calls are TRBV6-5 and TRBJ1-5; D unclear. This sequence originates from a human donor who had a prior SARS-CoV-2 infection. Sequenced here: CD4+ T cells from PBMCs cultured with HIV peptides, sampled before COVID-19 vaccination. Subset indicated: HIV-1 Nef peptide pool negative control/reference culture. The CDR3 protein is CASTRTLGNQPQHF. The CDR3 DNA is TGTGCCAGCACGAGAACCCTGGGCAATCAGCCCCAGCATTTT.